These 20 T cell receptor beta chains originate from one sample sequenced in a study of CD8+CD57+ T cells in acquired aplastic anemia. Genomic DNA templated the TCR beta VDJ and CDR3 profiling. MiXCR, run by TCRdb on the reads, gives a single entry per CDR3 protein. Of 200,000 to 250,000 distinct CDR3 sequences in the sample, 50% to 70% are singletons; the top ten hold about three fifths. Flow cytometry had shown expanded CD8+CD57+ cells in the patients chosen for sequencing. Material for sequencing was sorted CD4+, CD8+, or CD8+CD57+ T cells (not recorded which) from PBMCs. The receptor set was obtained from a human donor with aplastic anemia.

This sequence joins TRBV20-1 and TRBJ2-7; 12 nucleotides agree with TRBD2. The germline V gene has CDR1 DFQATT and CDR2 SNEGSKA (reference sequence). The V gene end was trimmed by 6 bases and the J gene end by 6 bases; junction bases not matched to a gene: 9. This CDR3 is built from 14 residues. CDR3 in amino acids: CSALPTSGGCEQYF. CDR3 sequence (DNA): TGCAGTGCCCTACCGACTAGCGGGGGTTGCGAGCAGTACTTC.

This rearrangement joins TRBV15 to TRBJ2-1, with TRBD1 identical over 10 bases. J gave up 7 bases and V 3 bases, and 9 bases lay outside the gene matches. The CDR3 is 16 amino acids. CDR1 LNHNV and CDR2 YYDKDF come from the germline V gene (reference sequence). CDR3 sequence (DNA): TGTGCCACCAGCAGTCTTCCGGGACAGGGGTTGAATGAGCAGTTCTTC. Translated: CATSSLPGQGLNEQFF.

This clonotype was recorded at least ten times. J is TRBJ2-3 and V is TRBV12-3 or TRBV12-4; 14 positions agree with TRBD2. With 5 bases clipped from V and 3 bases from J, the junction kept 4 bases outside the gene matches. This CDR3 spans 16 amino acids. DNA of the CDR3: TGTGCCAGCAGTGGGGGACTAGCGGGGGTAACAGATACGCAGTATTTT. As protein: CASSGGLAGVTDTQYF.

The table lists this clonotype with a count of one. The chain is built from TRBV15 and TRBJ2-4; D remains ambiguous. In germline, CDR1 is LNHNV, CDR2 YYDKDF (reference sequence). CDR3 length: 16 residues. With 3 bases removed from V and 0 bases from J, the gap between germline ends came to 12 bases. The CDR3 sequence is CATSSSRSVAKNIQYF. CDR3 sequence (DNA): TGTGCCACCAGCAGCTCCAGGTCGGTAGCCAAAAACATTCAGTACTTC.

This rearrangement joins TRBV5-1 to TRBJ2-7; 10 bases map to TRBD2. Germline V gene sequence: CDR1 SGHRS, CDR2 YFSETQ. V was clipped by 3 bases and J by 2 bases; unmatched bases: 5. The length of the CDR3 is 15 residues. The CDR3 loop reads CASSSLAGGTYEQYF. CDR3 nucleotide sequence: TGCGCCAGCAGCTCCTTAGCGGGGGGAACCTACGAGCAGTACTTC.

Turning to this clonotype: Relative to the germline gene, one junction end is altered; a read error may explain this. The genes are TRBV5-1 and TRBJ2-1, with 7 nucleotides matching TRBD1. Looked up from germline, CDR1 is SGHRS and CDR2 is YFSETQ. CDR3 length equals 15 residues. The DNA of the CDR3 is TGTGCCAGCAGCCAAGACAGGGCAGGGGACAATGAGCAGTTCTTC. Translation gives CASSQDRAGDNEQFF.

This clonotype was seen a handful of times. The rearrangement joins TRBV7-3 to TRBJ1-1; no reliable D call. V lost 7 bases and J lost 0, with 3 bases in between. This CDR3 has 11 amino acids. The germline gives CDR1 SGHTA, CDR2 FQGTGA. The CDR3 loop reads CASMMNTEAFF. In nucleotides, the CDR3 is TGTGCCAGCATGATGAACACTGAAGCTTTCTTT. Looking up the rest from reference TRBV7-3 and TRBJ1-1 gives the full variable domain: GAGVSQTPSNKVTEKGKYVELRCDPISGHTALYWYRQSLGQGPEFLIYFQGTGAADDSGLPNDRFFAVRPEGSVSTLKIQRTERGDSAVYLCASMMNTEAFFGQGTRLTVV.

This clonotype appeared a few times. V is TRBV9 and J is TRBJ2-1; TRBD2 aligns across 11 bases. Looked up from germline, CDR1 is SGDLS and CDR2 is YYNGEE. The CDR3 loop spans 14 amino acids. The V segment lost 3 bases and the J segment 11 bases; nucleotides outside the gene matches: 7. In nucleotides, the CDR3 is TGTGCCAGCAGCGCCGAGGGACTAGCGGTTAAGCAGTTCTTC. This gives the protein CASSAEGLAVKQFF.

The chain couples TRBV10-3 to TRBJ2-5; D is unresolved. V lost 6 bases and J 2 bases, leaving 10 bases between the germline ends. Germline V lookup: CDR1 ENHRY, CDR2 SYGVKD. The CDR3 contains 13 residues. The chain's CDR3 is CAIRISMQETQYF. As DNA, the CDR3 is TGTGCCATCAGGATTTCGATGCAAGAGACCCAGTACTTC.

The chain couples TRBV29-1 to TRBJ2-7; 9 positions match TRBD2. This CDR3 comprises 15 residues. CDR1 SQVTM and CDR2 ANQGSEA come from the germline V gene. The V and J ends lost 2 bases and 0 bases, in that order; junction bases with no gene match: 5. The DNA of the CDR3 is TGCAGCGTTGAATGGAGTAGCGGGAGCTCCTACGAGCAGTACTTC. Protein sequence: CSVEWSSGSSYEQYF.

The V call is TRBV10-2, the J call TRBJ1-2; 7 bases are a match to TRBD1. This CDR3 is 17 amino acids long. In germline, CDR1 is WSHSY, CDR2 SAAADI. Trimming cost V 0 bases and J 0 bases; bases outside gene matches: 7. CDR3 protein: CASSESRGGTANYGYTF. As DNA, the CDR3 is TGCGCCAGCAGTGAGTCGAGAGGGGGCACCGCTAACTATGGCTACACCTTC.

There are many counts of this clonotype. This rearrangement joins TRBV2 to TRBJ2-1, with D unresolved. This CDR3 is built from 14 residues. Germline-derived CDR1 and CDR2 are SNHLY and FYNNEI. V dropped 7 bases and J dropped 2 bases, with 12 bases sitting between them. The CDR3 sequence is CASIPARPYNEQFF. The CDR3 bases are TGTGCCAGCATTCCAGCCCGCCCCTACAATGAGCAGTTCTTC.

This chain connects TRBV2 to TRBJ1-1, with 9 bases that match TRBD1. V lost 8 bases, J lost 1 base, and 5 bases stayed unmatched. CDR1 and CDR2 (germline): SNHLY, FYNNEI. The CDR3 has 14 amino acids. The CDR3 region is CASGTGMENTEAFF. The CDR3 DNA sequence: TGTGCCAGCGGGACAGGGATGGAGAACACTGAAGCTTTCTTT.

The genes are TRBV7-9 and TRBJ2-7; D is uncertain. The V end was cut by 6 bases, the J end by 4 bases, with 16 bases between. This CDR3 contains 14 residues. The V gene's germline CDR1 is SEHNR and CDR2 FQNEAQ (reference sequence). CDR3 loop: CASSSRQGQYEQYF. DNA of the CDR3: TGTGCCAGCAGTTCCAGACAAGGTCAGTACGAGCAGTACTTC.

The chain combines TRBV15 with TRBJ2-7; TRBD1 or TRBD2 may be the D gene (5 bases each). With 6 bases removed from V and 2 bases from J, the gap between germline ends came to 14 bases. The CDR3 runs to 14 residues. The germline CDR1 and CDR2 sequences are LNHNV and YYDKDF (reference sequence). For the CDR3, the DNA is TGTGCCACCAGTCCTAGGGACGGGGCCTACGAGCAGTACTTC. This encodes CATSPRDGAYEQYF.

About this clonotype itself: One end of the junction does not line up with germline, which may come from a read error. The rearrangement joins TRBV10-3 to TRBJ1-2; D uncertain. The V gene's germline CDR1 is ENHRY and CDR2 SYGVKD. This CDR3 has 15 amino acids. CDR3 nucleotide sequence: TGTGCCAGCAGTTACTCGAGGGAAAGACTCTATGGCTACACCTTC. It codes for CASSYSRERLYGYTF.

This chain uses TRBV9 with TRBJ2-3, with a tentative D call TRBD2 (5 bases). CDR1 SGDLS and CDR2 YYNGEE come from the germline V gene. Trimming cost V 0 bases and J 10 bases, with 15 bases left between them. CDR3 length: 14 residues. This CDR3 reads CASSVGPERDPQYF. DNA for the CDR3: TGTGCCAGCAGCGTAGGCCCTGAGAGGGATCCGCAGTATTTT.

Comment on this clonotype: One end of the junction fails to match germline, which may point to a read error. This sequence joins TRBV10-1 and TRBJ2-7, with 7 nucleotides matching TRBD1. Germline CDR1 and CDR2: WNHNN and SYGVQD (reference sequence). This CDR3 contains 14 residues. The chain's CDR3 is CAISFSGGLGEQYF. The CDR3 DNA is TGTGCCATCAGTTTTTCAGGGGGTCTCGGCGAGCAGTACTTC.

About this clonotype: At one of its ends the junction is not consistent with the germline gene, which may arise from a read error. The rearrangement joins TRBV7-9 to TRBJ2-3; 10 nucleotides line up with TRBD1. The germline CDR1 and CDR2 sequences are SEHNR and FQNEAQ (reference sequence). The CDR3 covers 14 residues. CDR3 sequence: CASSPGQGVDTQYF. CDR3 sequence (DNA): TGCGCCAGCAGCCCCGGACAGGGGGTAGATACGCAGTATTTT. Full variable domain (rest looked up from reference TRBV7-9 and TRBJ2-3): DTGVSQNPRHKITKRGQNVTFRCDPISEHNRLYWYRQTLGQGPEFLTYFQNEAQLEKSRLLSDRFSAERPKGSFSTLEIQRTEQGDSAMYLCASSPGQGVDTQYFGPGTRLTVL.

The table lists this clonotype with a count of one. The V gene is TRBV20-1, the J gene TRBJ1-2, with 7 nucleotides matching TRBD1. This CDR3 spans 13 amino acids. The germline V gene encodes CDR1 DFQATT and CDR2 SNEGSKA (reference sequence). V gave up 1 base and J gave up 8 bases; unmatched junction bases: 7. The CDR3 loop reads CSARAPGGIGYTF. The CDR3 DNA reads as TGCAGTGCTAGAGCCCCAGGGGGTATAGGCTACACCTTC.